This TCR beta chain was sequenced during a study of neoadjuvant anti-PD-1 for oral cavity cancer. These oral cavity squamous cell carcinomas were HPV-negative and locally advanced. V was trimmed by 5 bases and J by 8 bases, leaving 16 bases between them. The germline CDR1 and CDR2 sequences are SGHTA and FQGNSA. This CDR3 is 14 amino acids long. The study's findings and limits: TCR analyses covered only three patients per response group. Pretreatment Treg/Th17 ratio correlated inversely with post-treatment tumor clonality.

Remarks on this clone: Its specificity is unknown.

The assay was immunoSEQ multiplex PCR, and TCRdb's table has in-frame clones only and misses some. The sample records around 30,000 clones, approximately 87% being singletons. The source material was PBMCs, sampled before nivolumab (anti-PD-1) treatment. This TCR derives from a person aged 40-85 years with oral cavity squamous cell carcinoma. The V call is TRBV7-2, the J call TRBJ1-3; D is uncertain. The CDR3 region is CASSPRTASYTIYF. The CDR3 DNA sequence: TGTGCCAGCAGCCCCCGGACGGCCAGTTACACCATATATTTT.